The rows below give T cell receptor beta chains drawn from one sample of a study of blood T cell repertoires in COVID-19. The repertoire was sequenced with immunoSEQ multiplex PCR; TCRdb's copy has only in-frame clones and lacks some. The table includes 130,000 to 150,000 clones, less than 90% detected once. The sample was peripheral blood. Source of these receptors: a human donor in a cohort sampled during active COVID-19. Both conserved end residues are part of each CDR3. The D gene is left open where the match is weak. The size field is filled for only some rows; it gives once, few, many or a size class.

TRBJ1-6 | - | TRBV4-3 | TRBD1 | CASSQDVKLRTGQPLHF | TGCGCCAGCAGCCAAGACGTAAAATTGCGGACAGGGCAACCCCTCCACTTT
TRBJ1-2 | - | TRBV7-2 | - | CASSPEGREAYGYTF | TGTGCCAGCAGCCCAGAGGGACGGGAGGCGTATGGCTACACCTTC
TRBJ1-3 | once | TRBV5-4 | TRBD1 | CASSLGTGSSGNTIYF | TGTGCCAGCAGCTTGGGGACAGGCAGCTCTGGAAACACCATATATTTT
TRBJ1-4 | - | TRBV5-1 | - | CASSSGRSATNEKLFF | TGCGCCAGCAGCAGCGGTAGATCTGCAACTAATGAAAAACTGTTTTTT
TRBJ1-1 | - | TRBV27 | - | CASSLSPTYTGLNTEAFF | TGTGCCAGCAGTTTATCCCCAACGTATACAGGACTGAACACTGAAGCTTTCTTT
TRBJ2-5 | - | TRBV28 | TRBD2 | CASTRGLAGVGETQYF | TGTGCCAGCACTAGGGGTCTAGCGGGGGTGGGGGAGACCCAGTACTTC
TRBJ2-1 | - | TRBV19 | - | CASRTVKRNEQFF | TGTGCCAGTCGGACAGTCAAGCGGAATGAGCAGTTCTTC
TRBJ2-3 | - | TRBV6-2/TRBV6-3 | - | CASSYSRNLTSTDTQYF | TGTGCCAGCAGTTATTCGAGAAATCTAACTAGCACAGATACGCAGTATTTT
TRBJ2-6 | - | TRBV5-1 | - | CASSLEAGANVLTF | TGCGCCAGCAGCTTAGAGGCTGGGGCCAACGTCCTGACTTTC
TRBJ1-5 | - | TRBV10-3 | - | CTSSKEAAQPQHF | TGTACCTCATCGAAGGAGGCCGCCCAGCCCCAGCATTTT
TRBJ1-2 | - | TRBV3-1/TRBV3-2 | - | CASSQAGAGANGYTF | TGTGCCAGCAGCCAAGCTGGGGCAGGGGCTAATGGCTACACCTTC
TRBJ2-1 | - | TRBV5-1 | - | CASSLAVRWRDSYNEQFF | TGCGCCAGCAGCTTGGCCGTGCGTTGGCGGGACTCCTACAATGAGCAGTTCTTC
TRBJ2-2 | - | TRBV5-1 | - | CASSFSQWEKNTGELFF | TGCGCCAGCAGCTTCTCCCAGTGGGAGAAGAACACCGGGGAGCTGTTTTTT
TRBJ1-2 | - | TRBV2 | TRBD1 | CASSEVDRAYGYTF | TGTGCCAGCAGTGAGGTTGACAGGGCCTATGGCTACACCTTC
TRBJ1-5 | - | TRBV7-9 | TRBD1 | CASSLAGRQGGYQPQHF | TGTGCCAGCAGCTTAGCCGGGCGACAGGGTGGCTATCAGCCCCAGCATTTT
TRBJ2-5 | once | TRBV7-9 | TRBD2 | CASSLPAGGQETQYF | TGTGCCAGCAGCTTACCCGCGGGGGGACAAGAGACCCAGTACTTC
TRBJ2-1 | - | TRBV27 | - | CASSPSGGHYEQFF | TGTGCCAGCAGCCCCTCCGGGGGGCACTATGAGCAGTTCTTC
TRBJ1-3 | - | TRBV30 | - | CAWSVRDSNTIYF | TGTGCCTGGAGTGTACGCGACAGTAACACCATATATTTT
TRBJ2-7 | - | TRBV6-2/TRBV6-3 | - | CASSGRTGAYEQYF | TGTGCCAGCAGTGGGAGGACAGGCGCCTACGAGCAGTACTTC
TRBJ2-7 | - | TRBV5-1 | TRBD1 | CASSLGITGARAYEQYF | TGCGCCAGCAGCTTGGGGATCACAGGGGCCCGGGCCTACGAGCAGTACTTC
TRBJ2-1 | - | TRBV12-3/TRBV12-4 | TRBD2 | CASGTTRWNEQFF | TGTGCCAGCGGGACTACCCGGTGGAATGAGCAGTTCTTC
TRBJ1-5 | - | TRBV2 | - | CASSETGRQPQHF | TGTGCCAGCAGTGAAACAGGACGCCAGCCCCAGCATTTT
TRBJ2-2 | many | TRBV6-2/TRBV6-3 | - | CASSWRDTGELFF | TGTGCCAGCAGTTGGAGAGACACCGGGGAGCTGTTTTTT